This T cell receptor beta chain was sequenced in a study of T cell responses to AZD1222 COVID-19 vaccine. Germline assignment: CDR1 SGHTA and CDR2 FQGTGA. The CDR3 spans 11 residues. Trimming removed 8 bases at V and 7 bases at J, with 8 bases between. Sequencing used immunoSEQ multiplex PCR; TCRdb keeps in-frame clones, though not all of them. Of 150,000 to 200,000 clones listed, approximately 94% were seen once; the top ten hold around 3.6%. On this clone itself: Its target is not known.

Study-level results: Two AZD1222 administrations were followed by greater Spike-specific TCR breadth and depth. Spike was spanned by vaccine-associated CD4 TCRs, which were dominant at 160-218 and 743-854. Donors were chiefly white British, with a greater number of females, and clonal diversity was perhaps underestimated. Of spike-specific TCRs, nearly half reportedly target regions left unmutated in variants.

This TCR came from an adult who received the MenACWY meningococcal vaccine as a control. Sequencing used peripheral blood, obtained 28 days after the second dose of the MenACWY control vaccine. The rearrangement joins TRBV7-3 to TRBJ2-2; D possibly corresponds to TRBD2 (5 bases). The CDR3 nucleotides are TGTGCCAGCGGTGAGGGCGGGGAGCTGTTTTTT. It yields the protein CASGEGGELFF.